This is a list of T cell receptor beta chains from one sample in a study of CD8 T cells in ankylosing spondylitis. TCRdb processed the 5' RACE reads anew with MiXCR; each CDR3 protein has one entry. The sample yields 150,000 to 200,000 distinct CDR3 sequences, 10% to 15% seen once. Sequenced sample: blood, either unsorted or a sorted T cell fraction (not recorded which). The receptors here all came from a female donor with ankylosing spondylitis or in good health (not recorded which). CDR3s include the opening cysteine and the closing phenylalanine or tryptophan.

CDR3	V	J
CSVVALSTDTQYF	TRBV29-1	TRBJ2-3
CASSLRTALVRTDTQYF	TRBV5-1	TRBJ2-3
CSAPPTSCCNTGELFF	TRBV20-1	TRBJ2-2
CASSVEGWGETQYF	TRBV9	TRBJ2-5
CASTLDNTNTGELFF	TRBV12-3/TRBV12-4	TRBJ2-2
CASSQTGDYSGNTIYF	TRBV23-1	TRBJ1-3
CSVGPSGRSSAGELFF	TRBV29-1	TRBJ2-2
CSAKGQPYNEQFF	TRBV20-1	TRBJ2-1
CASSLLAGAETQYF	TRBV7-2	TRBJ2-5
CASSYRGRTNEKLFF	TRBV7-6	TRBJ1-4
CASSSDRPGQPQHF	TRBV19	TRBJ1-5
CASRPPGLGNTGELFF	TRBV7-2	TRBJ2-2
CASSFTDSSANYGYTF	TRBV7-9	TRBJ1-2
CSVLTGDNYGYTF	TRBV29-1	TRBJ1-2
CASSLEGQGPYEQYF	TRBV5-1	TRBJ2-7
CSASGGRGNQPQHF	TRBV20-1	TRBJ1-5
CASNQQGGTSGNTIYF	TRBV6-1	TRBJ1-3
CSARDQGTNTEAFF	TRBV20-1	TRBJ1-1
CASTVLGPPNNEQFF	TRBV7-2	TRBJ2-1
CASCGQGAFTEAFF	TRBV5-6	TRBJ1-1
CASSSGGSYNSPLHF	TRBV2	TRBJ1-6
CASSPAGLSYNEQFF	TRBV7-2	TRBJ2-1
CAWSGSGNEQFF	TRBV30	TRBJ2-1
CASSSTSTFEQYF	TRBV7-6	TRBJ2-7
CASSFGSGSMNEQFF	TRBV11-1	TRBJ2-1
CASSFGQSFNYGYTF	TRBV12-3/TRBV12-4	TRBJ1-2
CASSLSSGVWRANTGELFF	TRBV5-1	TRBJ2-2
CAHLDGGLRETQYF	TRBV9	TRBJ2-5
CASATSGSGHEQFF	TRBV12-3/TRBV12-4	TRBJ2-1
CSAKHQRTLYNEQFF	TRBV20-1	TRBJ2-1
CASSYSAGIGSGNTIYF	TRBV6-2/TRBV6-3	TRBJ1-3
CSVVMTGVYTEAFF	TRBV29-1	TRBJ1-1
CSARDWGQGNEQFF	TRBV20-1	TRBJ2-1
CSGEQGLGLEQFF	TRBV29-1	TRBJ2-1